A single sample is the source of the 13 T cell receptor beta chains below, sequenced in a study of Graves' ophthalmopathy and Graves' hyperthyroidism. CDR3 regions of TCR beta were amplified from RNA transcripts. Following a first-round RT-PCR that used HTBI primers, a second-round multiplex PCR was carried out. Via MiXCR, TCRdb re-called the multiplex PCR reads, giving one row per CDR3 protein. The sample holds hundreds of thousands of distinct CDR3 sequences; 20% to 25% are singletons and the top ten take roughly 3%. The specimen sequenced was peripheral blood. The source of these receptors is a woman between 18 and 30 years old with stable Graves' hyperthyroidism.

This clonotype has ten or more counts. The chain couples TRBV25-1 to TRBJ2-5, with D perhaps matching TRBD1 (6 bases). From germline, CDR1 is MGHDK and CDR2 SYGVNS. Deletions cut 8 bases from V and 4 bases from J, with 20 bases between. The CDR3 covers 15 residues. CDR3: CASSQAARGRETQYF. CDR3 nucleotide sequence: TGTGCCAGCTCGCAGGCAGCGAGGGGGAGAGAGACCCAGTACTTC.

V gene TRBV6-5 combines with J gene TRBJ1-6; D uncertain. Germline V gene data show CDR1 as MNHEY and CDR2 as SVGAGI. V was cut by 2 bases and J by 4 bases, with 6 bases left in between. CDR3 length equals 14 residues. The CDR3 nucleotides are TGTGCCAGCAGTTACCGCCGTTATAATTCACCCCTCCACTTT. Translated, it gives CASSYRRYNSPLHF.

This clonotype was counted many times. This chain joins TRBV20-1 and TRBJ1-2; 7 nucleotides line up with TRBD1. The CDR3 runs 15 residues. The germline V gene has CDR1 DFQATT and CDR2 SNEGSKA (reference sequence). Trimming removed 6 bases from V and 0 bases from J; junction bases left unmatched: 10. The CDR3 nucleotides are TGCAGTGCCAAACAGGGGATTTCAGCTAACTATGGCTACACCTTC. Translated: CSAKQGISANYGYTF.

This clonotype appeared many times. The CDR3 loop reads CSARPGGLPGDGELFF. CDR3 DNA: TGCAGTGCTAGACCAGGAGGACTTCCAGGTGACGGGGAGCTGTTTTTT. The chain has TRBV20-1 and TRBJ2-2, with a tentative D call TRBD2 (5 bases). The CDR3 contains 16 residues. The V and J ends lost 2 bases and 7 bases respectively, with 20 bases between them. Germline V gene data show CDR1 as DFQATT and CDR2 as SNEGSKA (reference sequence).

This clonotype was found many times. This chain joins TRBV20-1 and TRBJ2-5; TRBD2 aligns across 11 bases. V gave up 3 bases and J gave up 3 bases; unmatched junction bases: 9. Germline CDR1 is DFQATT and CDR2 is SNEGSKA (reference sequence). The CDR3 contains 16 residues. In DNA form, the CDR3 reads TGCAGTGCTAGTCCCCGTAGCGGGAGGGCCGAAGAGACCCAGTACTTC. This encodes CSASPRSGRAEETQYF.

Many counts were recorded for this clonotype. The chain employs TRBV7-2 and TRBJ2-7, with 7 bases fitting TRBD2. After removal of 6 bases from V and 0 bases from J, the junction contained 5 bases not matched to a gene. Per germline, CDR1 SGHTA and CDR2 FQGNSA. The CDR3 covers 14 residues. The CDR3, as DNA: TGTGCCAGCAGAAAGCGGGACCTCTCCTACGAGCAGTACTTC. Protein product: CASRKRDLSYEQYF. The full variable domain, with the rest looked up from reference TRBV7-2 and TRBJ2-7, is GAGVSQSPSNKVTEKGKDVELRCDPISGHTALYWYRQSLGQGLEFLIYFQGNSAPDKSGLPSDRFSAERTGGSVSTLTIQRTQQEDSAVYLCASRKRDLSYEQYFGPGTRLTVT.

In its sample, this clonotype was seen many times. The chain links TRBV6-2 or TRBV6-3 to TRBJ1-1; D gene uncertain. This CDR3 has 16 amino acids. CDR1 and CDR2 from the germline V gene are MNHEY and SVGEGT. V was trimmed by 4 bases and J by 5 bases, leaving 20 bases between them. The CDR3 nucleotides are TGTGCCAGCAGTTGGACCGGGAGGGATGGGAAGACTGAAGCTTTCTTT. Translating it yields CASSWTGRDGKTEAFF.

This clonotype was counted ten times or more. This may be a read error: a much more frequent sequence differs by one nucleotide. The genes are TRBV15 and TRBJ1-2, with D possibly TRBD1 on 5 matching bases. The CDR3 has 15 amino acids. The V end was cut by 1 base, the J end by 4 bases, with 13 bases between. Germline V lookup: CDR1 LNHNV, CDR2 YYDKDF (reference sequence). CDR3 loop: CATSRAGAGSYGYTF. DNA for the CDR3: TGTGCCACCAGCAGAGCCGGGGCAGGGAGCTATGGCTACACCTTC.

This chain joins TRBV24-1 and TRBJ1-2, with D possibly being TRBD1 (5 bases). CDR1 KGHDR and CDR2 SFDVKD come from the germline V gene. Trimming cost V 2 bases and J 7 bases, with 13 bases left between them. The CDR3 covers 14 residues. CDR3 bases: TGTGCCACCAGTGATTGGGACGAAGGCGGTGGCTACACCTTC. It translates to CATSDWDEGGGYTF.

Many counts were recorded for this clonotype. This chain connects TRBV4-1 to TRBJ1-5, with 8 bases lining up with TRBD1. V lost 0 bases to trimming and J lost 7 bases; unmatched junction nucleotides: 8. The V gene's germline CDR1 is MGHRA and CDR2 YSYEKL. The CDR3 spans 16 residues. CDR3 coding DNA: TGCGCCAGCAGCCAAGACCGTGGACAGGGCGGACAGCCCCAGCATTTT. Translating gives CASSQDRGQGGQPQHF.

V gene TRBV9 combines with J gene TRBJ2-3, with TRBD2 matching 13 bases. Per the germline V gene, CDR1 is SGDLS and CDR2 is YYNGEE. V dropped 4 bases and J dropped 5; count of bases not matched to a gene: 7. The CDR3 extends over 16 amino acids. DNA for the CDR3: TGTGCCAGCAGCCTCGGGACTAGCGGGATGGTAGATACGCAGTATTTT. Protein sequence: CASSLGTSGMVDTQYF.

This clonotype was observed at least ten times. The chain combines TRBV28 with TRBJ2-7; D tentatively fits TRBD1 or TRBD2 (5 bases each). The CDR3 is 12 amino acids. Between the trimmed V and J ends, which lost 7 bases and 4 bases, there was a span of 11 bases. Germline V gene data show CDR1 as MDHEN and CDR2 as SYDVKM. CDR3 sequence (DNA): TGTGCCAGCAAACGGGGCGGGTACGAGCAGTACTTC. Its protein product is CASKRGGYEQYF.

In this sample, this clonotype turned up many times. The rearrangement uses TRBV25-1 and TRBJ2-2; TRBD1 matches 7 bases. J was trimmed by 0 bases and V by 3 bases; bases with no gene match: 4. The CDR3 extends over 16 amino acids. Germline CDR1 and CDR2: MGHDK and SYGVNS. CDR3 sequence (DNA): TGTGCCAGCAGTGACCCCGGGACAGCGAACACCGGGGAGCTGTTTTTT. Translating it yields CASSDPGTANTGELFF.